This record covers a single T cell receptor (beta chain). The sample originates from a study of blood T cell repertoires in COVID-19. Study-level background: COVID-19 samples from acute and convalescent phases originated in the United States, Italy and Spain. PBMCs, B-cell-depleted T cells, or T cells were the source of the cDNA or gDNA that made up the material.

In the authors' methods: Quantification of nucleated cells was approximated via reference gene primer amplification. TCRdb's table, derived via immunoSEQ multiplex PCR, lists solely in-frame clones and lacks some. The V and J calls and the clone size are those of that table, but D and trimming were determined from the DNA. Here the sample spans over 110,000 clones, more than 70% being singletons. The material sequenced was peripheral blood. The sequence derives from a human donor in a cohort sampled during active COVID-19.

In DNA, the CDR3 is TGTGCCAGCAGCATAGACACAGAACATCAGCCCCAGCATTTT. Its protein is CASSIDTEHQPQHF. This sequence joins TRBV5-4 and TRBJ1-5; D gene ambiguous. The V end lost 4 bases, the J end lost 5 bases, and 13 bases lay between the germline ends. The CDR3 totals 14 residues. Germline-derived CDR1 and CDR2 are SGHNT and YYREEE (reference sequence).